This TCR beta chain was found in a study of shared clonotypes between healthy human individuals. Study outcomes and limitations: Sampling covered blood only; tissue repertoires likely differ.

Assay used: immunoSEQ multiplex PCR; TCRdb lists only in-frame clones, some missing. The sample carries about half a million clones, 78% recorded once. The CDR3 totals 15 residues. J gave up 5 bases and V 1 base, and 7 bases lay outside the gene matches. Germline V lookup: CDR1 LGHNA, CDR2 YSLEER. Concerning this clone itself: The antigen is unknown.

Participating donors were healthy, HIV-negative adults free of recent acute infections or vaccinations. The source of this sequence is a woman in her forties in good health. Some clones in this sample may be carry-over from other donors' samples. Sequencing input: PBMCs. The rearrangement links TRBV4-3 to TRBJ2-7, with 8 positions matching TRBD1. The CDR3 reads CASSQVIRGQNEQYF. The DNA for the CDR3 is TGCGCCAGCAGCCAAGTGATCAGGGGGCAAAACGAGCAGTACTTC.